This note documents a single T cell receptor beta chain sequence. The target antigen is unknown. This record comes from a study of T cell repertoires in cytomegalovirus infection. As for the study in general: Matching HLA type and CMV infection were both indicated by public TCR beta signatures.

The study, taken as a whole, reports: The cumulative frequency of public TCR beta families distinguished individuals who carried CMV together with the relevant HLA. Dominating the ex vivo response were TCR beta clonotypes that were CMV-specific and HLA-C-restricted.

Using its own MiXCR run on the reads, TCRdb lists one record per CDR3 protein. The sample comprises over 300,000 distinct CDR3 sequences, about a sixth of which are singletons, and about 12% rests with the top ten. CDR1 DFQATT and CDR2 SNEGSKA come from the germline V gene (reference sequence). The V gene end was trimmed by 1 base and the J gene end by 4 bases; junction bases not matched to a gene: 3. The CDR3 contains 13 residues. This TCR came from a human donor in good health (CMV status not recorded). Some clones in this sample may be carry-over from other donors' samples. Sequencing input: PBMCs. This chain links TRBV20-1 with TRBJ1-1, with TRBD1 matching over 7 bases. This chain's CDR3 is CSARVTGPTEAFF. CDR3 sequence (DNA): TGCAGTGCTAGAGTGACAGGGCCCACTGAAGCTTTCTTT.